The 15 T cell receptor beta chains given below trace back to one sample, sequenced in a study of beta chain features in type 1 diabetes. General study results and limits: Moderately but significantly shorter TCRB CDR3s were found in Type 1 diabetes patients in all four CD4+ subsets.

All of the isolated RNA was reverse transcribed, so expressed TCRB transcripts were sequenced. Here immunoSEQ multiplex PCR was the method, and the copy in TCRdb shows in-frame clones only, minus some. The data contain a few hundred thousand clones, around 21% of them seen just once; the ten biggest clones take up around 0.029%. No antigen has been identified for these receptors. Sequenced material: naive CD4+ T cells from blood. The source is a woman aged 40 to 50 with type 1 diabetes.

The rearrangement uses TRBV2 and TRBJ2-2; D possibly corresponds to TRBD1 (5 bases). Germline V gives CDR1 SNHLY, CDR2 FYNNEI. Trimming shortened V by 5 bases and J by 2 bases, and 15 bases separated the two germline ends. The CDR3 spans 16 residues. The CDR3 is CASSIRQPANTGELFF. The CDR3 DNA reads TGTGCCAGCAGTATCCGACAGCCCGCAAACACCGGGGAGCTGTTTTTT.

The chain joins TRBV7-2 to TRBJ2-2; no reliable D call. V lost 6 bases and J 1 base, leaving 9 bases between the germline ends. There are 14 residues in the CDR3. CDR1 is SGHTA, CDR2 FQGNSA, per germline. The CDR3 here is CASSVTGNTGELFF. Written as DNA, the CDR3 is TGTGCCAGCAGTGTCACGGGGAACACCGGGGAGCTGTTTTTT.

The chain has TRBV28 and TRBJ2-1; perhaps TRBD2 as D (7 bases). The CDR3 consists of 16 residues. Germline V lookup: CDR1 MDHEN, CDR2 SYDVKM. The germline V and J ends were trimmed by 8 bases and 1 base, with 18 bases remaining between them. The CDR3 protein is CASLPRGARSYNEQFF. The CDR3, as DNA: TGTGCCAGCCTCCCCCGGGGGGCTAGGTCCTACAATGAGCAGTTCTTC.

The CDR3 DNA is TGTGCCACCGGACAGATCGATGAAAAACTGTTTTTT. Translating it yields CATGQIDEKLFF. The V gene is TRBV30, the J gene TRBJ1-4; tentative D call: TRBD1 (6 bases). V lost 8 bases and J 6 bases, leaving 13 bases between the germline ends. Looked up from germline, CDR1 is GTSNPN and CDR2 is SVGIG (reference sequence). This CDR3 spans 12 amino acids.

This clone was detected only a few times. The chain couples TRBV30 to TRBJ1-5; a weak D match, TRBD1 (6 bases). This CDR3 region has 16 residues. Between the trimmed V and J ends, which lost 1 base and 1 base, there was a span of 14 bases. Per germline, CDR1 GTSNPN and CDR2 SVGIG (reference sequence). The DNA for the CDR3 is TGTGCCTGGAGTGCCAGGGGTCTAATCAGCAATCAGCCCCAGCATTTT. Translation gives CAWSARGLISNQPQHF.

This sequence joins TRBV25-1 and TRBJ2-5, with D hard to call. Trimming cost V 3 bases and J 1 base, with 9 bases left between them. The CDR3 is 14 amino acids. The V gene's germline CDR1 is MGHDK and CDR2 SYGVNS. This CDR3 reads CASSDEAIQETQYF. The DNA of the CDR3 is TGTGCCAGCAGTGATGAGGCGATCCAAGAGACCCAGTACTTC. Supplemented by reference TRBV25-1 and TRBJ2-5, the full variable domain reads EADIYQTPRYLVIGTGKKITLECSQTMGHDKMYWYQQDPGMELHLIHYSYGVNSTEKGDLSSESTVSRIRTEHFPLTLESARPSHTSQYLCASSDEAIQETQYFGPGTRLLVL.

This clone was detected only a few times. This chain links TRBV30 with TRBJ1-1; maybe TRBD1 (5 bases). The CDR3 runs 12 residues. Germline V gene lookup returns CDR1 GTSNPN and CDR2 SVGIG (reference sequence). Trimming removed 5 bases at V and 0 bases at J, with 7 bases between. CDR3 sequence reads: CAWGHMNTEAFF. For the CDR3, the DNA is TGTGCCTGGGGACACATGAACACTGAAGCTTTCTTT. Full variable domain (remainder filled in from reference TRBV30 and TRBJ1-1): SQTIHQWPATLVQPVGSPLSLECTVEGTSNPNLYWYRQAAGRGLQLLFYSVGIGQISSEVPQNLSASRPQDRQFILSSKKLLLSDSGFYLCAWGHMNTEAFFGQGTRLTVV.

V gene TRBV28 combines with J gene TRBJ1-1, with a tentative D call TRBD1 (5 bases). With 7 bases removed from V and 5 bases from J, the gap between germline ends came to 17 bases. This CDR3 is 14 amino acids long. The germline gives CDR1 MDHEN, CDR2 SYDVKM. CDR3 in amino acids: CASTTSGRGTEAFF. The CDR3 bases are TGTGCCAGCACAACCTCAGGGAGGGGAACTGAAGCTTTCTTT.

This clone was counted between two and nine times. This chain links TRBV4-3 with TRBJ2-3; no clear D. Germline values: CDR1 LGHNA, CDR2 YSLEER. With 0 bases removed from V and 1 base from J, the gap between germline ends came to 11 bases. CDR3 length: 16 amino acids. CDR3 nucleotides: TGCGCCAGCAGCCAAGACAACACATTCCGCACAGATACGCAGTATTTT. This gives the protein CASSQDNTFRTDTQYF.

This clone showed up just a few times. The genes are TRBV28 and TRBJ2-4, with D possibly being TRBD1 (6 bases). The germline CDR1 and CDR2 sequences are MDHEN and SYDVKM. The CDR3 spans 17 residues. With 7 bases removed from V and 0 bases from J, the gap between germline ends came to 19 bases. In nucleotides, the CDR3 is TGTGCCAGCATCCCTAATTCAGGGGCCCTAGCCAAAAACATTCAGTACTTC. Protein sequence: CASIPNSGALAKNIQYF.

This chain joins TRBV23-1 and TRBJ2-6; TRBD1 might be the D (8 bases). TRBV23-1 is treated as an ORF (open reading frame) with a function not yet certain. The CDR3 runs to 20 residues. Trimming took 2 bases from V and 1 from J, leaving 21 bases between them. CDR3 bases: TGCGCCAGCAGTCAAACCGGGAGGACAGGGAAGAATTCTGGGGCCAACGTCCTGACTTTC. Its protein is CASSQTGRTGKNSGANVLTF.

This clone appeared a few times. V gene TRBV30 combines with J gene TRBJ2-7, with 9 nucleotides matching TRBD1. V trimming: 3 bases; J trimming: 3 bases; junction bases outside the gene matches: 3. This CDR3 is 13 amino acids long. Germline CDR1 and CDR2: GTSNPN and SVGIG (reference sequence). In nucleotides, the CDR3 is TGTGCCTGGAGCGGACAGGGGTTCTACGAGCAGTACTTC. Amino acid sequence: CAWSGQGFYEQYF.

The sample holds a few counts of this clone. V usage is TRBV7-2 and J usage is TRBJ2-5; 7 bases match TRBD1. The germline V gene encodes CDR1 SGHTA and CDR2 FQGNSA. CDR3 length: 15 amino acids. J gave up 3 bases and V 1 base, and 5 bases lay outside the gene matches. CDR3 sequence reads: CASSLVGTEKETQYF. CDR3 bases: TGTGCCAGCAGCTTAGTAGGGACAGAGAAAGAGACCCAGTACTTC.

This clone has just a few counts. The chain carries TRBV7-9 and TRBJ2-3; 7 nucleotides line up with TRBD2. Per germline, CDR1 SEHNR and CDR2 FQNEAQ (reference sequence). J lost 1 base, V lost 5 bases, and 6 bases had no gene match. The CDR3 contains 15 residues. The CDR3 is CASSAASGGTDTQYF. The CDR3 DNA sequence: TGTGCCAGCAGCGCGGCTAGCGGCGGCACAGATACGCAGTATTTT.

Only a few counts were recorded for this clone. J is TRBJ1-3 and V is TRBV29-1; 8 positions agree with TRBD1. V shed 4 bases and J 3 bases; nucleotides not matched to a gene: 8. The CDR3 has 15 amino acids. CDR1 and CDR2 (germline): SQVTM, ANQGSEA. The CDR3 bases are TGCAGCGTTGGCCCGGAGACAGGGGTTGGAAACACCATATATTTT. Protein: CSVGPETGVGNTIYF.